These T cell receptor beta chains were read from a single sample in a study of beta chain features in type 1 diabetes. Clones were read by immunoSEQ multiplex PCR, and TCRdb kept only the in-frame ones, dropping some. The sample shows approximately 150,000 clones, 10% of them seen only once. Sequenced material: naive CD4+ T cells from blood. These receptor sequences come from a man in his late teens or twenties in good health. The conserved cysteine and the conserved F or W are not part of the CDR3 here. The order of the fields is D gene, V gene, CDR3 protein. The D gene is left open where the match is weak.

>.|TRBV14
ASSQGTAGVSGWETQY
>TRBD1|TRBV5-1
ASSPGQNFYEQY
>TRBD2|TRBV11-2
ASSLVGGGVVEQY
>.|TRBV6-6
ASRPGTQNSPLH
>TRBD2|TRBV14
ASSPGLAGSFQY
>TRBD1|TRBV6-5
ASSRQGSSYNEQF
>TRBD1|TRBV18
ASSPGQAANTGELF
>.|TRBV7-9
ASSLQDTSYEQY
>.|TRBV5-1
ASSPSTPPNIQY
>.|TRBV4-1
ASSQIHESGYQPQH
>.|TRBV2
ASSGSNSNQPQH
>.|TRBV4-3
ASSQSRTANEQF
>TRBD1|TRBV7-9
ASSEGQTPMETQY
>TRBD2|TRBV19
ASSRGLAGASYNEQF
>.|TRBV7-9
ASNIQEQETQY
>TRBD1|TRBV5-1
ASSFQGAMHEQF
>TRBD1|TRBV18
ASSDRLNGQPQH
>TRBD1|TRBV5-8
ASSPTLPGQGGNEQF
>.|TRBV20-1
SAGQPYEQY
>.|TRBV9
ASSVYGGVPSGNTIY
>TRBD1|TRBV5-1
ASSVGQGSTDTQY
>.|TRBV5-1
ASSLQINEKLF
>.|TRBV5-4
ASSLGGAGDYNEQF
>TRBD2|TRBV7-8
ASSPRQRGDNEQF
>TRBD1|TRBV19
ASSTGQGPYEQY
>.|TRBV5-1
ASSFRGVTDTQY
>TRBD1|TRBV6-6
ATSVGQGAGEQY
>TRBD2|TRBV28
ASSLFSGGINTGELF
>TRBD2|TRBV5-4
ASSLVGTSGETQY
>.|TRBV7-2
ASSLSGNNEKLF
>.|TRBV5-1
ASSFSSGGDTQY
>.|TRBV5-5
ASSSETAANVLT
>.|TRBV5-1
ASSVGQGTEAF
>TRBD1|TRBV27
ASRPGTGLSMNTEAF
>TRBD1|TRBV6-1
ASSRDRTYEQY
>.|TRBV29-1
SVPTGLSSYNEQF
>TRBD1|TRBV7-8
ASRQGARNEQF
>TRBD1|TRBV6-1
ASSQDRALNQPQH
>.|TRBV15
ATSRGRGWGTQY
>TRBD1|TRBV2
AFSATGASYGYT
>TRBD1|TRBV29-1
SVEKQGVSGYT
>TRBD2|TRBV4-2
ASSQVSGGLWELF
>.|TRBV6-1
ASSETGWENIQY
>.|TRBV29-1
SVRRLDTYNEQF
>TRBD2|TRBV11-2
ASSPAGGGRNEQF